This paragraph covers one T cell receptor beta chain sequence. The data are from a study of CD8+CD57+ T cells in acquired aplastic anemia. In patients chosen for sequencing, flow cytometry had shown CD8+CD57+ cell expansion. V was pared by 2 bases and J by 7 bases, with 11 bases between. The CDR3 loop spans 13 amino acids. The V gene's germline CDR1 is SNHLY and CDR2 FYNNEI. TCR beta VDJ combinations and CDR3 sequences were profiled from genomic DNA. MiXCR was run by TCRdb on the reads, yielding one entry per CDR3 protein. Of roughly 240,000 distinct CDR3 sequences listed, 40% to 50% were seen once; the top ten hold over 7.5%.

The chain carries TRBV2 and TRBJ1-2; a weak D match, TRBD1 (6 bases). The sequence was obtained from a human donor with aplastic anemia. The sample taken for sequencing was sorted CD4+, CD8+, or CD8+CD57+ T cells (not recorded which) from PBMCs. CDR3 amino acids: CASSERGASGYTF. For the CDR3, the DNA is TGTGCCAGCAGTGAACGGGGGGCGAGTGGCTACACCTTC.